This T cell receptor beta chain was identified during a study of shared clonotypes between healthy human individuals. Regarding the study as a whole: Although depth was large, rarefaction showed that sequencing of the sorted subsets was incomplete.

The V gene end was trimmed by 4 bases and the J gene end by 8 bases; junction bases not matched to a gene: 13. The CDR3 length is 15 residues. Germline CDR1 is SGDLS and CDR2 is YYNGEE. Data came from immunoSEQ multiplex PCR; TCRdb stores just in-frame clones and leaves some out. The sample holds around 1.9 million clones, around 93% seen once. Worth noting for this clone: Its antigen is not known.

It was CD45RO-negative cells, positively selected for CCR7, that made up naive CD8 cells, with terminally differentiated effector memory CD45RA+ cells excluded. Sequences were obtained from naive CD8+ T cells from PBMCs. The TCR was taken from a young man in good health. Some clones in this sample may be carry-over from other donors' samples. The chain has TRBV9 and TRBJ2-3; 7 bases fit TRBD2. In DNA, the CDR3 is TGTGCCAGCAGCCCAGAGGCGGGGGACCCGGGTACGCAGTATTTT. Protein: CASSPEAGDPGTQYF. The whole variable domain, filled in from reference TRBV9 and TRBJ2-3, reads DSGVTQTPKHLITATGQRVTLRCSPRSGDLSVYWYQQSLDQGLQFLIQYYNGEERAKGNILERFSAQQFPDLHSELNLSSLELGDSALYFCASSPEAGDPGTQYFGPGTRLTVL.